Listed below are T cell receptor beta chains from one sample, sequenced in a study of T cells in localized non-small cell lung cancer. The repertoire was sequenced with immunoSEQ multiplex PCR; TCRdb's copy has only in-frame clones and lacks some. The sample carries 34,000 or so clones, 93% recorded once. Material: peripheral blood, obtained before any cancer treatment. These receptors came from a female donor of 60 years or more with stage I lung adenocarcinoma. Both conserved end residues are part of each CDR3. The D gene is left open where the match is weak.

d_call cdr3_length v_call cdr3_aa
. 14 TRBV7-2 CASSLGGPSGEQFF
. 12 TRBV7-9 CASSSRVNEQFF
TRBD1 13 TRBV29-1 CSVGRDRGYEQYF
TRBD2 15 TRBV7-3 CASSYGLAGVDEQFF
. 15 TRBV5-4 CASSLGGLGTGELFF
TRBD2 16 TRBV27 CASSRGGGLAEETQYF
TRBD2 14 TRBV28 CATQGTSSYNEQFF
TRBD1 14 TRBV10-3 CAIKTGMASTEAFF
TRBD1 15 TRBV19 CASTQQGAANYGYTF
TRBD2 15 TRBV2 CASRDSAGPYNEQFF
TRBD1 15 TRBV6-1 CASSGGQGALNEQFF
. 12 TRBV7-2 CASSLDRGTQYF
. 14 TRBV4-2 CASSQGDTNGLAFF
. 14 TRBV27 CASRLSGATYGYTF